This TCR beta chain was observed in a study of OX40 agonist ivuxolimab in advanced cancers. As for the study in general: Clinicians treated patients with ivuxolimab, an agonistic anti-OX40 (CD134) antibody.

This CDR3 is built from 16 residues. Trimming cost V 2 bases and J 0 bases; bases outside gene matches: 5. Repertoires were generated with immunoSEQ multiplex PCR, while TCRdb's copy carries only in-frame clones and drops some. This table holds around 70,000 clones, 65% to 90% found once. This chain links TRBV5-3 with TRBJ1-5; 7 bases align to TRBD1. TRBV5-3 is an ORF; its function is uncertain. Sequencing was performed on CD4+ or CD8+ T cells sorted from blood, taken in a trial of the OX40 agonist ivuxolimab. The TCR sequence derives from an adult with an advanced solid tumor such as melanoma, head and neck, liver or kidney cancer. The CDR3 sequence: CARSLQGTISNQPQHF. As DNA, the CDR3 is TGTGCCAGAAGCTTACAGGGGACTATTAGCAATCAGCCCCAGCATTTT.